These 4 T cell receptor beta chains originate from one sample sequenced in a study of cytomegalovirus exposure and HLA in healthy donors. The data were produced by immunoSEQ multiplex PCR, yet TCRdb's version contains in-frame clones alone and is incomplete. The top ten clones hold 6% to 7% of a sample with about 120,000 clones, 70% to 90% of them seen once. Source material: PBMCs. The receptor set was obtained from a woman in her late teens or twenties in good health and CMV-seropositive.

This chain uses TRBV7-6 with TRBJ2-1, with 11 positions matching TRBD2. V gave up 5 bases and J gave up 9 bases; unmatched junction bases: 12. From germline, CDR1 is SGHVS and CDR2 FNYEAQ. This CDR3 is built from 16 residues. In nucleotides, the CDR3 is TGTGCCAGCAGCCGAGGAGCTAGCGGGGGGATCCTTGAGCAGTTCTTC. The encoded protein is CASSRGASGGILEQFF. Filled out from reference TRBV7-6 and TRBJ2-1, the complete variable domain reads GAGVSQSPRYKVTKRGQDVALRCDPISGHVSLYWYRQALGQGPEFLTYFNYEAQQDKSGLPNDRFSAERPEGSISTLTIQRTEQRDSAMYRCASSRGASGGILEQFFGPGTRLTVL.

The chain is built from TRBV30 and TRBJ1-4; 9 positions match TRBD1. This CDR3 has 15 residues. V lost 0 bases and J lost 5; bases outside the gene matches: 4. Germline V gene sequence: CDR1 GTSNPN, CDR2 SVGIG (reference sequence). The chain's CDR3 is CAWSVPGTGNEKLFF. The CDR3 DNA sequence: TGTGCCTGGAGTGTACCCGGGACAGGGAATGAAAAACTGTTTTTT.

This rearrangement joins TRBV14 to TRBJ1-1; D not certain. Germline V gene lookup returns CDR1 SGHDN and CDR2 FVKESK. This CDR3 comprises 16 residues. Trimming shortened V by 4 bases and J by 0 bases, and 15 bases separated the two germline ends. As DNA, the CDR3 is TGTGCCAGCAGCCGAACGACAAGGTTATTGAACACTGAAGCTTTCTTT. It is translated as CASSRTTRLLNTEAFF.

The J gene is TRBJ2-3, the V gene TRBV5-1; 13 bases match TRBD2. Germline CDR1 is SGHRS and CDR2 is YFSETQ. Trimming took 1 base from V and 4 from J; bases not matched to a gene: 9. This CDR3 is built from 18 residues. The CDR3: CASSLLLAGGPSADTQYF. DNA for the CDR3: TGCGCCAGCAGCTTGTTACTAGCGGGAGGGCCCTCGGCAGATACGCAGTATTTT.